The rows below give T cell receptor beta chains drawn from one sample of a study of cytomegalovirus exposure and HLA in healthy donors. The protocol was immunoSEQ multiplex PCR, while the TCRdb copy is restricted to in-frame clones and leaves out a portion. The table lists some 90,000 clones, roughly 80% of them singletons, with 3% to 3.5% in the top ten. The sample taken for sequencing was PBMCs. The receptor source for this set is a man aged 40-50 years in good health and CMV-seronegative. The CDR3 runs from the conserved cysteine through the conserved F or W. A D gene is named only where the DNA matches it firmly. Size tells how often a clone was seen (once, few, many) or the class of an expanded clone, and some rows leave it out.

V	size	D	length	J	CDR3	DNA
TRBV6-4	-	TRBD1	14	TRBJ2-2	CASRGQVYGGELFF	TGTGCCAGCAGGGGACAGGTGTACGGCGGGGAGCTGTTTTTT
TRBV5-1	-	TRBD1	17	TRBJ1-2	CASSLGQGASVPYGYTF	TGCGCCAGCAGCTTGGGACAGGGGGCTTCGGTGCCCTATGGCTACACCTTC
TRBV27	-	-	17	TRBJ2-7	CASSLPYSRLSSYEQYF	TGTGCCAGCAGTTTACCTTATTCCCGGTTAAGCTCCTACGAGCAGTACTTC
TRBV5-6	-	-	13	TRBJ2-7	CASSLRRVYEQYF	TGTGCCAGCAGCTTGCGGAGGGTCTACGAGCAGTACTTC
TRBV7-3	-	-	16	TRBJ2-3	CASSLITGSGTDTQYF	TGTGCCAGCAGCTTAATTACGGGGAGCGGCACAGATACGCAGTATTTT
TRBV4-1	-	TRBD1	15	TRBJ2-3	CASSRRDRSTDTQYF	TGCGCCAGCAGCCGCCGGGACAGAAGTACAGATACGCAGTATTTT
TRBV10-3	few	-	14	TRBJ1-2	CAISAGVREYGYTF	TGTGCCATCAGTGCAGGTGTCAGGGAATATGGCTACACCTTC
TRBV9	-	-	14	TRBJ2-7	CASSVGGPTYEQYF	TGTGCCAGCAGCGTTGGGGGCCCAACCTACGAGCAGTACTTC
TRBV5-8	-	-	14	TRBJ1-1	CASSLGRLNTEAFF	TGTGCCAGCAGCTTGGGCAGGTTGAACACTGAAGCTTTCTTT
TRBV7-9	-	TRBD1	16	TRBJ1-2	CASSSRDRGFFGGYTF	TGTGCCAGCAGCAGCCGGGACAGGGGTTTTTTCGGTGGCTACACCTTC
TRBV19	-	TRBD1	15	TRBJ2-7	CASSIRRQGSYEQYF	TGTGCCAGTAGTATTCGCAGACAGGGGAGCTACGAGCAGTACTTC
TRBV9	-	TRBD1	15	TRBJ2-7	CASSAGTGLTYEQYF	TGTGCCAGCAGCGCCGGGACAGGGTTAACCTACGAGCAGTACTTC
TRBV11-2	-	-	13	TRBJ1-2	CASSLAPNFPPTF	TGTGCCAGCAGCTTAGCCCCCAATTTTCCCCCCACCTTC
TRBV4-1	few	-	16	TRBJ1-1	CASSQIVTPENTEAFF	TGCGCCAGCAGCCAAATAGTGACACCCGAGAACACTGAAGCTTTCTTT
TRBV29-1	once	-	13	TRBJ1-2	CSGRDTANYGYTF	TGCAGCGGACGGGACACCGCGAACTATGGCTACACCTTC
TRBV4-1	once	-	15	TRBJ2-7	CASSQEWPSPVEQYF	TGCGCCAGCAGCCAAGAATGGCCAAGTCCAGTCGAGCAGTACTTC
TRBV5-4	-	TRBD2	16	TRBJ2-1	CASSPGRGGSYNEQFF	TGTGCCAGCAGCCCGGGCCGGGGGGGCTCCTACAATGAGCAGTTCTTC
TRBV11-3	-	-	13	TRBJ2-2	CASSLVLFGELFF	TGTGCCAGCAGCTTAGTCCTGTTTGGGGAGCTGTTTTTT
TRBV5-1	-	-	17	TRBJ1-6	CASSYRAVGSYNSPLHF	TGCGCCAGCAGCTACAGGGCGGTAGGCTCCTATAATTCACCCCTCCACTTT
TRBV11-2	-	TRBD1	13	TRBJ2-1	CASSLDRANEQFF	TGTGCCAGCAGCTTGGACAGGGCCAATGAGCAGTTCTTC
TRBV27	-	-	15	TRBJ2-2	CASSPRTGRAGELFF	TGTGCCAGCAGTCCACGGACAGGGAGGGCCGGGGAGCTGTTTTTT
TRBV28	-	TRBD1	13	TRBJ1-2	CAGRVGQNYGYTF	TGTGCCGGCAGGGTGGGACAGAACTATGGCTACACCTTC
TRBV10-3	once	TRBD1	16	TRBJ1-5	CAISDLGTGANQPQHF	TGTGCCATCAGTGACCTCGGGACAGGGGCTAATCAGCCCCAGCATTTT
TRBV18	-	TRBD2	14	TRBJ2-7	CASSPPGGIYEQYF	TGTGCCAGCTCACCACCGGGAGGGATCTACGAGCAGTACTTC
TRBV19	few	TRBD2	18	TRBJ2-6	CASRGLAGGWSGANVLTF	TGTGCCAGTAGGGGGCTGGCGGGGGGATGGTCTGGGGCCAACGTCCTGACTTTC
TRBV7-6	-	TRBD2	16	TRBJ2-1	CASSLSWRGSSNEQFF	TGTGCCAGCAGCTTGTCTTGGCGGGGGTCCTCCAATGAGCAGTTCTTC
TRBV4-2	few	-	13	TRBJ2-1	CASSHYAGNEQFF	TGTGCCAGCAGCCATTACGCGGGGAATGAGCAGTTCTTC
TRBV6-1	few	-	15	TRBJ2-2	CASGVDYLNTGELFF	TGTGCCAGCGGCGTGGACTACCTGAACACCGGGGAGCTGTTTTTT
TRBV6-6	-	TRBD1	14	TRBJ2-7	CASSYGTGAYEQYF	TGTGCCAGCAGTTATGGGACAGGGGCCTACGAGCAGTACTTC
TRBV4-2	-	-	17	TRBJ2-2	CASSSQIFEGVTGELFF	TGTGCCAGCAGCTCTCAGATTTTCGAGGGGGTGACCGGGGAGCTGTTTTTT
TRBV4-3	-	-	17	TRBJ1-6	CASSQDRIDRGGSPLHF	TGCGCCAGCAGCCAAGATCGTATCGACAGAGGGGGTTCACCCCTCCACTTT
TRBV28	few	TRBD2	13	TRBJ2-7	CASTLSGGVEQYF	TGTGCCAGCACCTTAAGCGGGGGCGTCGAGCAGTACTTC
TRBV6-6	-	TRBD2	15	TRBJ2-5	CASSPIPPGLGEQYF	TGTGCCAGCAGCCCCATACCTCCGGGACTAGGAGAGCAGTACTTC
TRBV14	-	TRBD2	17	TRBJ2-2	CASSQLSGGKFTGELFF	TGTGCCAGCAGCCAATTGAGCGGGGGCAAATTCACCGGGGAGCTGTTTTTT
TRBV5-4	-	-	12	TRBJ2-7	CASSVGGAEQYF	TGTGCCAGCAGCGTTGGGGGCGCCGAGCAGTACTTC
TRBV10-3	-	TRBD2	14	TRBJ2-5	CAISDERGQETRYF	TGTGCCATCAGTGACGAGCGGGGGCAAGAGACCCGGTACTTC
TRBV7-2	-	TRBD1	16	TRBJ1-2	CASSLVVGQGNYGYTF	TGTGCCAGCAGCTTAGTAGTGGGACAGGGAAACTATGGCTACACCTTC
TRBV6-5	-	TRBD1	15	TRBJ1-1	CASSYTPTGSTEAFF	TGTGCCAGCAGTTACACCCCGACAGGGTCCACTGAAGCTTTCTTT
TRBV6-5	-	-	15	TRBJ1-1	CASSPRPGQYTEAFF	TGTGCCAGCAGTCCTCGGCCCGGACAGTACACTGAAGCTTTCTTT
TRBV9	-	TRBD1	15	TRBJ2-3	CASSARGQDTDTQYF	TGTGCCAGCAGCGCTCGGGGACAGGACACAGATACGCAGTATTTT
TRBV10-1	-	TRBD1	16	TRBJ1-2	CASSAKQGATNYGYTF	TGCGCCAGCAGTGCTAAACAGGGGGCCACTAACTATGGCTACACCTTC
TRBV6-1	-	TRBD1	15	TRBJ1-1	CASSEGQGMNTEAFF	TGTGCCAGCAGTGAGGGACAGGGAATGAACACTGAAGCTTTCTTT
TRBV19	-	-	16	TRBJ1-1	CASSVRGQSMNTEAFF	TGTGCCAGTAGCGTACGCGGACAGAGCATGAACACTGAAGCTTTCTTT
TRBV1	-	-	17	TRBJ1-5	CTSSQDLPKGGNQPQHF	TGCACCAGCAGCCAAGATCTTCCAAAGGGAGGCAATCAGCCCCAGCATTTT
TRBV16	-	-	12	TRBJ2-7	CASSLSRGEQYF	TGTGCCAGCAGCTTGTCCAGGGGTGAGCAGTACTTC
TRBV7-9	-	-	16	TRBJ1-6	CASLPRGGSYNSPLHF	TGTGCCAGCCTCCCGAGGGGGGGCTCCTATAATTCACCCCTCCACTTT
TRBV28	-	-	14	TRBJ2-1	CASSFRGASNEQFF	TGTGCCAGCAGTTTTCGGGGGGCCTCCAATGAGCAGTTCTTC
TRBV7-9	-	-	17	TRBJ2-7	CASSRTSLHSRGDEQYF	TGTGCCAGCAGCCGGACAAGCCTACATTCCAGGGGAGACGAGCAGTACTTC